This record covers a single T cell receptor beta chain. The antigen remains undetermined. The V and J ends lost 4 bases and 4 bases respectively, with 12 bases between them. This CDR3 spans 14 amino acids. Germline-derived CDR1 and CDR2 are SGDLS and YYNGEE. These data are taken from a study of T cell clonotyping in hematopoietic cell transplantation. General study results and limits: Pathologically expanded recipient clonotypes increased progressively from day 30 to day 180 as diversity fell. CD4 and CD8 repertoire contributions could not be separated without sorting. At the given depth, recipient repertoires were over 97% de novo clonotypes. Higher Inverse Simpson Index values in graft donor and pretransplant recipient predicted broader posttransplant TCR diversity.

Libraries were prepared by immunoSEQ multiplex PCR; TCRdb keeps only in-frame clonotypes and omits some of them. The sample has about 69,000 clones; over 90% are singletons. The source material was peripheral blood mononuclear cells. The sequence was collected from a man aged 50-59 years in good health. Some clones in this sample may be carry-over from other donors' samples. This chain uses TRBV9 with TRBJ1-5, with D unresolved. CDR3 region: CASSLDGENQPQHF. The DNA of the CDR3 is TGTGCCAGCAGCTTGGACGGAGAGAATCAGCCCCAGCATTTT.